One sample yielded the 30 T cell receptor beta chains listed below, sequenced in a study of shared clonotypes between healthy human individuals. The data were produced by immunoSEQ multiplex PCR, yet TCRdb's version contains in-frame clones alone and is incomplete. The sample has roughly 890,000 clones, approximately 92% seen once; the top ten hold less than 25%. Positively selected for CCR7, the CD45RO-negative cells used as naive CD8 cells excluded terminally differentiated effector memory CD45RA+ cells. The sample taken for sequencing was naive CD8+ T cells sorted from blood. These receptors came from a man between 25 and 39 years old in good health.

Notes on this clone: Other nucleotide sequences in the sample specify the same CDR3. This chain joins TRBV27 and TRBJ2-7, with D unresolved. The V gene lost 6 bases and the J gene lost 2 bases, with 11 bases spanning the gap. The CDR3 runs to 13 residues. Germline V gives CDR1 MNHEY, CDR2 SMNVEV (reference sequence). CDR3 residues: CASSRTATYEQYF. CDR3 bases: TGTGCCAGCAGCCGGACGGCTACCTACGAGCAGTACTTC.

CDR3 in amino acids: CASSLEASGGNNEQFF. CDR3 nucleotide sequence: TGTGCCAGCAGCTTAGAGGCTAGCGGAGGTAACAATGAGCAGTTCTTC. The genes are TRBV7-6 and TRBJ2-1; 7 bases line up with TRBD2. V dropped 1 base and J dropped 5; count of bases not matched to a gene: 8. From germline, CDR1 is SGHVS and CDR2 FNYEAQ. The CDR3 runs 16 residues.

This clone was seen only once. Other DNA sequences within the sample encode an identical CDR3. The gene calls are TRBV7-9 and TRBJ2-7, with TRBD2 identical over 10 bases. The CDR3 is made up of 15 amino acids. Trimming at V came to 5 bases and at J to 1 base, leaving 5 bases not matched to a gene. The germline gives CDR1 SEHNR, CDR2 FQNEAQ (reference sequence). In DNA, the CDR3 is TGTGCCAGCAGCCCACCACTAGCGGGATCCTACGAGCAGTACTTC. This translates into CASSPPLAGSYEQYF. Full variable domain (remainder filled in from reference TRBV7-9 and TRBJ2-7): DTGVSQNPRHKITKRGQNVTFRCDPISEHNRLYWYRQTLGQGPEFLTYFQNEAQLEKSRLLSDRFSAERPKGSFSTLEIQRTEQGDSAMYLCASSPPLAGSYEQYFGPGTRLTVT.

There are a few counts of this clone. The genes are TRBV6-5 and TRBJ1-2; TRBD1 matches at 7 bases. CDR1 is MNHEY and CDR2 is SVGAGI in the germline V gene. Germline trimming cut 5 bases from V and 3 bases from J; bases unmatched to any gene: 3. The CDR3 length is 13 residues. The CDR3 is CASSRQGYYGYTF. CDR3 nucleotides: TGTGCCAGCAGTAGACAGGGTTACTATGGCTACACCTTC.

The chain links TRBV7-9 to TRBJ2-7, with D possibly matching TRBD2 (5 bases). The CDR3 runs 14 residues. The germline V gene has CDR1 SEHNR and CDR2 FQNEAQ (reference sequence). V was trimmed by 3 bases and J by 4 bases, leaving 13 bases between them. The CDR3 DNA reads TGTGCCAGCAGCTTGAGGGCCAAACAGTACGAGCAGTACTTC. It is translated as CASSLRAKQYEQYF.

The chain couples TRBV15 to TRBJ2-7; a weak D match, TRBD2 (6 bases). The CDR3 length is 17 residues. Germline V gives CDR1 LNHNV, CDR2 YYDKDF (reference sequence). V was trimmed by 7 bases and J by 1 base, leaving 23 bases between them. CDR3 sequence reads: CATNGGGSGHNSYEQYF. In DNA form, the CDR3 reads TGTGCCACCAATGGAGGAGGGAGCGGACACAATTCCTACGAGCAGTACTTC.

V gene TRBV7-9 combines with J gene TRBJ1-1, with 7 bases aligning to TRBD1. The germline gives CDR1 SEHNR, CDR2 FQNEAQ (reference sequence). There are 13 residues in the CDR3. The J segment lost 4 bases and the V segment lost 5 bases, leaving 4 bases of the junction unmatched. The CDR3 nucleotides are TGTGCCAGCAGCCCAGGGGGAGGCACTGAAGCTTTCTTT. It codes for CASSPGGGTEAFF.

The chain joins TRBV14 to TRBJ2-1, with D unresolved. CDR1 and CDR2 from the germline V gene are SGHDN and FVKESK. Trimming shortened V by 2 bases and J by 9 bases, and 23 bases separated the two germline ends. The length of the CDR3 is 17 residues. As DNA, the CDR3 is TGTGCCAGCAGCCAATTCCCCCGTGACCCTGGGCTGGGTGAGCAGTTCTTC. It encodes CASSQFPRDPGLGEQFF.

The chain carries TRBV27 and TRBJ2-7; TRBD2 might be the D (5 bases). The V gene's germline CDR1 is MNHEY and CDR2 SMNVEV (reference sequence). This CDR3 comprises 12 residues. The V and J ends lost 6 bases and 3 bases respectively, with 9 bases between them. CDR3 amino acids: CASSDRGYEQYF. CDR3 nucleotides: TGTGCCAGCAGCGACCGGGGCTACGAGCAGTACTTC.

The chain couples TRBV10-1 to TRBJ2-1, with TRBD2 identical over 9 bases. This CDR3 has 16 amino acids. The J segment lost 4 bases and the V segment lost 0 bases, leaving 4 bases of the junction unmatched. The germline V gene has CDR1 WNHNN and CDR2 SYGVQD (reference sequence). The DNA for the CDR3 is TGCGCCAGCAGTGAGTCGATTAGCGGGAGTTACAATGAGCAGTTCTTC. Translation: CASSESISGSYNEQFF.

The chain links TRBV5-4 to TRBJ1-6; maybe TRBD1 (5 bases). Germline V gene sequence: CDR1 SGHNT, CDR2 YYREEE (reference sequence). The CDR3 has 16 amino acids. V lost 0 bases and J 4 bases, leaving 11 bases between the germline ends. CDR3: CASSLEAGGYNSPLHF. As DNA, the CDR3 is TGTGCCAGCAGCTTGGAGGCGGGGGGTTATAATTCACCCCTCCACTTT.

The chain has TRBV4-3 and TRBJ2-7; unclear D gene. Germline V gene sequence: CDR1 LGHNA, CDR2 YSLEER. CDR3 length: 14 amino acids. Trimming took off 0 bases at V and 4 bases at J, with 10 bases between the two ends. The CDR3 loop reads CASSQEWNGYEQYF. The DNA of the CDR3 is TGCGCCAGCAGCCAAGAATGGAACGGGTACGAGCAGTACTTC.

The V call is TRBV27, the J call TRBJ2-7; D may be TRBD2 (6 bases). V lost 3 bases and J lost 0, with 18 bases in between. The CDR3 is 17 amino acids. Germline V lookup: CDR1 MNHEY, CDR2 SMNVEV (reference sequence). CDR3 residues: CASSLAGTPYSSYEQYF. DNA of the CDR3: TGTGCCAGCAGTTTGGCCGGGACTCCTTATAGCTCCTACGAGCAGTACTTC.

CDR3 protein: CASSTAPGTARSYEQYF. The CDR3 region has the DNA TGTGCCAGCAGCACCGCCCCAGGAACAGCCCGCTCCTACGAGCAGTACTTC. This sequence joins TRBV7-2 and TRBJ2-7; D uncertain. Germline loops: CDR1 SGHTA, CDR2 FQGNSA. Trimming cost V 5 bases and J 0 bases, with 20 bases left between them. CDR3 length: 17 amino acids.

This clone was observed once. The rearrangement joins TRBV7-6 to TRBJ1-3; tentatively, D is TRBD1 (5 bases). The germline CDR1 and CDR2 sequences are SGHVS and FNYEAQ. V lost 5 bases, J lost 3 bases, and 17 bases lay in between. The CDR3 runs to 16 residues. CDR3 sequence: CASSKRDGPHGNTIYF. In DNA form, the CDR3 reads TGTGCCAGCAGCAAAAGGGACGGCCCTCATGGAAACACCATATATTTT.

CDR3 nucleotides: TGTGCCAGCGTCTCTGGGAGTTCCACCGGGGAGCTGTTTTTT. As protein: CASVSGSSTGELFF. The rearrangement links TRBV7-9 to TRBJ2-2; a possible D gene is TRBD2 (5 bases). CDR3 length: 14 amino acids. V dropped 8 bases and J dropped 4 bases, with 14 bases sitting between them. From germline, CDR1 is SEHNR and CDR2 FQNEAQ (reference sequence).

CDR3: CAISPPGNNEQFF. CDR3 DNA sequence: TGTGCCATCAGTCCCCCCGGGAACAATGAGCAGTTCTTC. The V call is TRBV10-3, the J call TRBJ2-1, with TRBD2 as a possible D gene (5 bases). Between the trimmed V and J ends, which lost 5 bases and 5 bases, there was a span of 10 bases. Germline assignment: CDR1 ENHRY and CDR2 SYGVKD. This CDR3 is built from 13 residues.

V gene TRBV28 combines with J gene TRBJ2-7; 8 bases are a match to TRBD1. This CDR3 spans 16 amino acids. V lost 7 bases to trimming and J lost 0 bases; unmatched junction nucleotides: 11. Germline values: CDR1 MDHEN, CDR2 SYDVKM. The CDR3 protein is CASTPGTGRHSYEQYF. The CDR3 region has the DNA TGTGCCAGCACTCCCGGGACAGGACGACACTCCTACGAGCAGTACTTC.

The chain carries TRBV28 and TRBJ2-2; D not resolved. Trimming pared 5 bases from V and 6 bases from J, leaving 7 bases between. The CDR3 consists of 12 residues. In germline, CDR1 is MDHEN, CDR2 SYDVKM. The CDR3 loop is CASSPDPGELFF. CDR3 nucleotide sequence: TGTGCCAGCAGTCCCGACCCCGGGGAGCTGTTTTTT. The full variable domain, its missing parts supplied by reference TRBV28 and TRBJ2-2, is DVKVTQSSRYLVKRTGEKVFLECVQDMDHENMFWYRQDPGLGLRLIYFSYDVKMKEKGDIPEGYSVSREKKERFSLILESASTNQTSMYLCASSPDPGELFFGEGSRLTVL.

The rearrangement joins TRBV7-9 to TRBJ2-2; D is unclear. V dropped 1 base and J dropped 4 bases, with 10 bases sitting between them. This CDR3 is 15 amino acids long. CDR1 and CDR2 (germline): SEHNR, FQNEAQ (reference sequence). CDR3 amino acids: CASSLGKTGTGELFF. The CDR3 DNA sequence: TGTGCCAGCAGCTTAGGAAAGACGGGCACCGGGGAGCTGTTTTTT.

V and J are TRBV14 and TRBJ2-1; D is unresolved. The CDR3 runs 13 residues. V dropped 1 base and J dropped 4 bases, with 5 bases sitting between them. CDR1 is SGHDN and CDR2 is FVKESK in the germline V gene. CDR3 nucleotide sequence: TGTGCCAGCAGCCAAGTACGGTACAATGAGCAGTTCTTC. Its protein product is CASSQVRYNEQFF.

The sample holds a few counts of this clone. The gene calls are TRBV5-4 and TRBJ2-7; D remains ambiguous. This CDR3 comprises 13 residues. Per the germline V gene, CDR1 is SGHNT and CDR2 is YYREEE (reference sequence). V lost 0 bases and J 2 bases, leaving 6 bases between the germline ends. The CDR3 protein is CASSLDGTYEQYF. CDR3 nucleotide sequence: TGTGCCAGCAGCTTGGACGGAACCTACGAGCAGTACTTC.

The gene calls are TRBV7-8 and TRBJ2-2; TRBD1 agrees at 11 bases. Germline CDR1 is SGHVS and CDR2 is FQNEAQ. The CDR3 has 14 amino acids. The ends lost 8 bases at V and 5 bases at J; junction bases unmatched: 4. The CDR3 sequence: CASGGTGGTGELFF. The CDR3 DNA reads as TGTGCCAGCGGTGGGACAGGGGGGACCGGGGAGCTGTTTTTT.

The V and J genes are TRBV25-1 and TRBJ2-2; TRBD2 aligns across 7 bases. The CDR3 is 13 residues long. The ends lost 2 bases at V and 6 bases at J; junction bases unmatched: 0. CDR1 is MGHDK, CDR2 SYGVNS, per germline. The CDR3 sequence: CASSELAAGELFF. The CDR3 DNA is TGTGCCAGCAGTGAACTAGCGGCCGGGGAGCTGTTTTTT.

V gene TRBV2 combines with J gene TRBJ2-7, with 9 bases fitting TRBD2. The junction had 8 bases not matched to a gene; V was cut back by 11 bases and J by 0 bases. Germline V gene sequence: CDR1 SNHLY, CDR2 FYNNEI. The CDR3 loop spans 14 amino acids. The CDR3 spells CAGTLAGASYEQYF. CDR3 DNA: TGTGCCGGAACCTTAGCGGGAGCCTCCTACGAGCAGTACTTC.

About this clone itself: The sample has other DNA sequences that encode this CDR3 too. This chain connects TRBV4-3 to TRBJ2-7, with 8 bases matching TRBD1. CDR1 LGHNA and CDR2 YSLEER come from the germline V gene. This CDR3 region has 13 residues. V lost 3 bases, J lost 4 bases, and 2 bases stayed unmatched. The CDR3 bases are TGCGCCAGCAGCCAGGACAGGGCGTACGAGCAGTACTTC. Its translation: CASSQDRAYEQYF.

The chain combines TRBV5-1 with TRBJ2-3, with TRBD1 as a possible D gene (5 bases). CDR1 is SGHRS and CDR2 is YFSETQ in the germline V gene. This CDR3 region has 17 residues. The ends were cut back, 6 bases at V and 5 bases at J, with 25 bases in the middle. CDR3: CASTVAPGIPIKDTQYF. The DNA for the CDR3 is TGCGCCAGCACCGTTGCCCCAGGGATCCCCATTAAAGATACGCAGTATTTT.

This chain connects TRBV19 to TRBJ2-2; TRBD1 matches at 7 bases. Germline CDR1 and CDR2: LNHDA and SQIVND (reference sequence). This CDR3 has 18 amino acids. Losses at the gene ends were 4 bases for V and 1 base for J; bases not matched to a gene: 12. This chain's CDR3 is CASSTRGQLRVNTGELFF. The CDR3 nucleotides read TGTGCCAGTAGTACCCGGGGACAGCTAAGGGTGAACACCGGGGAGCTGTTTTTT.

The chain recombines TRBV7-2 with TRBJ1-2; D uncertain. Germline V gives CDR1 SGHTA, CDR2 FQGNSA. The V and J ends lost 1 base and 3 bases respectively, with 12 bases between them. This CDR3 has 15 amino acids. CDR3 nucleotides: TGTGCCAGCAGCTTAGAACCGGGATTAGACTATGGCTACACCTTC. Translating it yields CASSLEPGLDYGYTF.

The J gene is TRBJ2-7, the V gene TRBV9; D is perhaps TRBD1 or TRBD2 (5 bases each). Germline V gene data show CDR1 as SGDLS and CDR2 as YYNGEE. V gave up 6 bases and J gave up 6 bases, with 13 bases separating them. CDR3 length equals 12 residues. CDR3 in amino acids: CASKGAGAEQYF. Written as DNA, the CDR3 is TGTGCCAGCAAAGGGGCGGGTGCCGAGCAGTACTTC.